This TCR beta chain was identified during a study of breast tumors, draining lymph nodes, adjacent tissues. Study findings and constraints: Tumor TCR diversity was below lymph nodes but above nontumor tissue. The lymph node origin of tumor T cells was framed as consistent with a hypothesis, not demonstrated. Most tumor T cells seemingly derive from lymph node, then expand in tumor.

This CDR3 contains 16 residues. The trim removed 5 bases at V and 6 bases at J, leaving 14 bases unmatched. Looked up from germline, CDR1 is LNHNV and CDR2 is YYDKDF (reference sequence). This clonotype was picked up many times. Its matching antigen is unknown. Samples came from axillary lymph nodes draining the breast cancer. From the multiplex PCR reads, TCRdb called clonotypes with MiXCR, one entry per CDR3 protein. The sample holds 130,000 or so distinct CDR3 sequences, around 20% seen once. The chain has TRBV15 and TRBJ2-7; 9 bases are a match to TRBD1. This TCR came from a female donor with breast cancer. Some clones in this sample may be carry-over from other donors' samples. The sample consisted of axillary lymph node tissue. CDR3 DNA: TGTGCCACCAGCCAACCCGGCGGGACAGGGAGGGGCGAGCAGTACTTC. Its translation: CATSQPGGTGRGEQYF.